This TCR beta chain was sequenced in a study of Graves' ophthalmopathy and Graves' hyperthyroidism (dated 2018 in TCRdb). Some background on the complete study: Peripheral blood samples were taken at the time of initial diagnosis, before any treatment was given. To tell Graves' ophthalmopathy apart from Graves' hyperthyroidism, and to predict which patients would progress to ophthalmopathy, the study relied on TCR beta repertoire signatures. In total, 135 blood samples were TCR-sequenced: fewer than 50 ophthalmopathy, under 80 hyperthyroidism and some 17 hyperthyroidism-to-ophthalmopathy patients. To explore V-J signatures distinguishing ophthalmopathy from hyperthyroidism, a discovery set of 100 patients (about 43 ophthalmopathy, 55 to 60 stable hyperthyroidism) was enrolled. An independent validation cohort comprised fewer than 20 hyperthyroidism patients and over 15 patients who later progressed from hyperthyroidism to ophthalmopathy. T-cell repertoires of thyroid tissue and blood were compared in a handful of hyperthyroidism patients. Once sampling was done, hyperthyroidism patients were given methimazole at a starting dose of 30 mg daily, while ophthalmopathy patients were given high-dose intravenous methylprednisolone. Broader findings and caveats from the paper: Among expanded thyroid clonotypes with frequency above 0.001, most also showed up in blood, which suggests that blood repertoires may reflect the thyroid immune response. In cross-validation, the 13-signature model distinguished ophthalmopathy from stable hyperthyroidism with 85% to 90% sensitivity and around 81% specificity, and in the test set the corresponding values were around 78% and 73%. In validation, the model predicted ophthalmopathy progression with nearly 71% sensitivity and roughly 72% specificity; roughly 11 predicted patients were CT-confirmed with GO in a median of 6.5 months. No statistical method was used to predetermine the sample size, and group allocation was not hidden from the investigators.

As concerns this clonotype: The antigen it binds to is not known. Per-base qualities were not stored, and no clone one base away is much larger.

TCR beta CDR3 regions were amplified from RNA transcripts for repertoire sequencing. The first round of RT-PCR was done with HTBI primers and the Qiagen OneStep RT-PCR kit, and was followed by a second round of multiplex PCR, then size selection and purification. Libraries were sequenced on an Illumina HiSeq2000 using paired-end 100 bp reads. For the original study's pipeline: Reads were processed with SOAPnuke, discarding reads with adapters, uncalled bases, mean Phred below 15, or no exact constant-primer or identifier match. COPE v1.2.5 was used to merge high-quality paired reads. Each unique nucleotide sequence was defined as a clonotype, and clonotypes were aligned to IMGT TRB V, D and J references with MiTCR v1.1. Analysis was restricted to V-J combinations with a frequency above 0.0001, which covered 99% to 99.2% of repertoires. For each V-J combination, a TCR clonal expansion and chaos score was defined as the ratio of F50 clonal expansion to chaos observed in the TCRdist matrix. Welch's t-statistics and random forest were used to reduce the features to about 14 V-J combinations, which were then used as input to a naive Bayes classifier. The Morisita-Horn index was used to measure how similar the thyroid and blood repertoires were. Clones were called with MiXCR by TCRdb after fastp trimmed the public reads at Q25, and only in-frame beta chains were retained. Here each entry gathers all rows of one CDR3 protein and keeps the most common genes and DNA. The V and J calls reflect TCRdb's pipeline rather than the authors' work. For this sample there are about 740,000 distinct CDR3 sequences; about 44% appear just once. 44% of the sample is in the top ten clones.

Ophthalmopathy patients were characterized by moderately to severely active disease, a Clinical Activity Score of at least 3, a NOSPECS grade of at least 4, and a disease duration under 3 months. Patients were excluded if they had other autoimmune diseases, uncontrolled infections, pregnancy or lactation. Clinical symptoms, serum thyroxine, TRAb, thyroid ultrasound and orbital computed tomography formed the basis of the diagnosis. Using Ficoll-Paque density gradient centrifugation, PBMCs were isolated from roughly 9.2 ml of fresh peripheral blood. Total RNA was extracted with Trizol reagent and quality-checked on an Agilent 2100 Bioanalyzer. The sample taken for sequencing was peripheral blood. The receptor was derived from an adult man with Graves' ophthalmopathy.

The base sequence is TGTGCCAGTAGTGCCACCCCCGGGACCCAGTACTTC. The resulting protein is CASSATPGTQYF. The V gene is TRBV19 and the J gene is TRBJ2-5; the D gene assignment is ambiguous. V sheds 5 bases and J sheds 7 bases, leaving 11 bases between their ends. Sequences LNHDA (CDR1) and SQIVND (CDR2) are obtained from the germline V gene (reference sequence). There are 12 amino acids in the CDR3, from cysteine to phenylalanine inclusive. Left in the record is the CDR3 DNA by itself, 36 bases read in frame from the first base.